The 13 T cell receptor beta chains presented below share a single source sample, sequenced in a study of OX40 agonist ivuxolimab in advanced cancers. Method: immunoSEQ multiplex PCR; TCRdb's copy keeps in-frame clones and lacks some. Altogether 70,000 to 90,000 clones are present, roughly 80% being singletons, with the ten largest covering around 6.6%. This specimen was CD4+ or CD8+ T cells sorted from blood, taken in a trial of the OX40 agonist ivuxolimab. These receptor sequences come from an adult with an advanced solid tumor such as melanoma, head and neck, liver or kidney cancer.

In this sample, this clone turned up a few times. The gene calls are TRBV4-3 and TRBJ2-1, with TRBD2 identical over 11 bases. The V segment lost 1 base and the J segment 0 bases; nucleotides outside the gene matches: 8. This CDR3 comprises 19 residues. Germline V gene data show CDR1 as LGHNA and CDR2 as YSLEER. The CDR3 DNA follows: TGCGCCAGCAGCCAAGGTATACTAGCGGGAGACGGCTCCTACAATGAGCAGTTCTTC. It yields the protein CASSQGILAGDGSYNEQFF.

V gene TRBV4-3 combines with J gene TRBJ1-2; D is ambiguous. Trimming took off 3 bases at V and 8 bases at J, with 19 bases between the two ends. This CDR3 spans 15 amino acids. Germline V gives CDR1 LGHNA, CDR2 YSLEER. Written as DNA, the CDR3 is TGCGCCAGCAGCCAGAGCCGCGGCCACAGCTACGGCTACACCTTC. This codes for CASSQSRGHSYGYTF.

The chain combines TRBV7-3 with TRBJ2-7; tentatively, D is TRBD1 or TRBD2 (5 bases each). Trimming stripped 5 bases from V and 0 bases from J, with 14 bases between. The CDR3 has 15 amino acids. Germline CDR1 SGHTA, CDR2 FQGTGA. The CDR3 loop is CASSPRGGSSYEQYF. CDR3 DNA sequence: TGTGCCAGCAGCCCACGTGGGGGTAGCTCCTACGAGCAGTACTTC. Variable domain in full (rest from reference TRBV7-3 and TRBJ2-7): GAGVSQTPSNKVTEKGKYVELRCDPISGHTALYWYRQSLGQGPEFLIYFQGTGAADDSGLPNDRFFAVRPEGSVSTLKIQRTERGDSAVYLCASSPRGGSSYEQYFGPGTRLTVT.

The chain joins TRBV9 to TRBJ1-6; 9 nucleotides match TRBD1. V was pared by 4 bases and J by 6 bases, with 2 bases of the junction left unmatched. The CDR3 is 14 amino acids. In germline, CDR1 is SGDLS, CDR2 YYNGEE. For the CDR3, the DNA is TGTGCCAGCAGCTGGGGACAGGGTAATTCACCCCTCCACTTT. Translated: CASSWGQGNSPLHF. Complete variable domain (other parts from reference TRBV9 and TRBJ1-6): DSGVTQTPKHLITATGQRVTLRCSPRSGDLSVYWYQQSLDQGLQFLIQYYNGEERAKGNILERFSAQQFPDLHSELNLSSLELGDSALYFCASSWGQGNSPLHFGNGTRLTVT.

This clone was observed once. The rearrangement links TRBV19 to TRBJ1-2, with D possibly being TRBD1 (5 bases). This CDR3 has 14 residues. CDR1 is LNHDA and CDR2 is SQIVND in the germline V gene (reference sequence). The germline V and J ends were trimmed by 7 bases and 4 bases, with 16 bases remaining between them. CDR3 sequence: CASIGDREFYGYTF. In DNA, the CDR3 is TGTGCCAGTATTGGGGACCGCGAATTCTATGGCTACACCTTC.

CDR3 nucleotide sequence: TGCGCCAGCAGCTTTGAAGCTTCTTTCAACAGGGGGGGAAACACCATATATTTT. Its protein product is CASSFEASFNRGGNTIYF. The chain joins TRBV5-1 to TRBJ1-3; TRBD1 matches 8 bases. The germline V gene encodes CDR1 SGHRS and CDR2 YFSETQ. The CDR3 has 18 residues. The J segment lost 4 bases and the V segment lost 2 bases, leaving 14 bases of the junction unmatched. The variable domain in full, completed from reference TRBV5-1 and TRBJ1-3, reads KAGVTQTPRYLIKTRGQQVTLSCSPISGHRSVSWYQQTPGQGLQFLFEYFSETQRNKGNFPGRFSGRQFSNSRSEMNVSTLELGDSALYLCASSFEASFNRGGNTIYFGEGSWLTVV.

The rearrangement uses TRBV7-3 and TRBJ2-2, with TRBD2 matching 11 bases. There are 14 residues in the CDR3. Germline V gives CDR1 SGHTA, CDR2 FQGTGA. V was clipped by 5 bases and J by 5 bases; unmatched bases: 1. CDR3 in amino acids: CASSRTSGTGELFF. The CDR3 coding sequence is TGTGCCAGCAGCCGGACTAGCGGGACCGGGGAGCTGTTTTTT.

The chain couples TRBV13 to TRBJ2-3; the match to TRBD2 covers 11 bases. The CDR3 runs 16 residues. In germline, CDR1 is PRHDT, CDR2 FYEKMQ (reference sequence). Germline trimming cut 5 bases from V and 2 bases from J; bases unmatched to any gene: 6. The CDR3 sequence is CASSVRLAGLTDTQYF. The CDR3 DNA is TGTGCCAGCAGCGTAAGACTAGCGGGACTCACAGATACGCAGTATTTT.

The V and J genes are TRBV19 and TRBJ1-1; unclear D gene. The germline gives CDR1 LNHDA, CDR2 SQIVND (reference sequence). The CDR3 is 15 amino acids. Trimming cost V 7 bases and J 6 bases, with 21 bases left between them. The CDR3 loop is CASTEDRAPSAEAFF. CDR3 bases: TGTGCCAGTACCGAAGACCGGGCCCCGTCTGCTGAAGCTTTCTTT.

This clone was detected only a few times. V usage is TRBV6-4 and J usage is TRBJ2-1, with 8 bases aligning to TRBD2. The V gene's germline CDR1 is MRHNA and CDR2 SNTAGT. The CDR3 contains 15 residues. The J segment lost 6 bases and the V segment lost 0 bases, leaving 4 bases of the junction unmatched. CDR3 sequence reads: CASSDSAGGVNEQFF. DNA for the CDR3: TGTGCCAGCAGTGACTCGGCGGGGGGCGTCAATGAGCAGTTCTTC.

The J gene is TRBJ2-1, the V gene TRBV11-2; TRBD1 matches at 12 bases. CDR3 size: 15 residues. J lost 9 bases, V lost 4 bases, and 7 bases had no gene match. CDR1 is SGHAT, CDR2 FQNNGV, per germline. CDR3 residues: CASSYRDRGLGEQFF. CDR3 sequence (DNA): TGTGCCAGCAGCTACCGGGACAGGGGGCTAGGTGAGCAGTTCTTC.

The rearrangement links TRBV6-5 to TRBJ1-3; TRBD1 might be the D (5 bases). Germline values: CDR1 MNHEY, CDR2 SVGAGI. CDR3 size: 14 residues. The ends were cut back, 7 bases at V and 0 bases at J, with 10 bases in the middle. The CDR3 sequence is CASTPDTSGNTIYF. The CDR3 DNA reads as TGTGCCAGCACCCCGGACACCTCTGGAAACACCATATATTTT.

This clone has only a few counts. The V and J genes are TRBV7-6 and TRBJ2-5, with no clear D. This CDR3 is 15 amino acids long. The V end lost 2 bases, the J end lost 4 bases, and 14 bases lay between the germline ends. Germline V gives CDR1 SGHVS, CDR2 FNYEAQ. The chain's CDR3 is CASSLSWVARETQYF. DNA for the CDR3: TGTGCCAGCAGCTTATCTTGGGTAGCCCGAGAGACCCAGTACTTC.